This T cell receptor beta chain came from a study of CD8+CD57+ T cells in acquired aplastic anemia. About the study: Sorted CD4+ and CD8+ cells gave a mean 3.2 ug DNA, range 0.2 to 27.4 ug.

For sequencing, patients were chosen who had shown expansion of CD8+CD57+ cells by flow cytometry. For CDR3 and TCR beta VDJ profiling, genomic DNA was the template used. MiXCR, run by TCRdb on the reads, gives a single entry per CDR3 protein. The sample lists around 200,000 distinct CDR3 sequences, around 50% occurring once. The ends lost 2 bases at V and 3 bases at J; junction bases unmatched: 8. CDR3 length: 15 amino acids. Germline lookup yields CDR1 SQVTM and CDR2 ANQGSEA. The TCR comes from a human donor with aplastic anemia. The material sequenced was sorted CD4+, CD8+, or CD8+CD57+ T cells (not recorded which) from PBMCs. This chain uses TRBV29-1 with TRBJ2-5; 8 positions match TRBD2. As DNA, the CDR3 is TGCAGCGTTGAATGGACGGGAGGGCCGGAAGAGACCCAGTACTTC. Protein sequence: CSVEWTGGPEETQYF.